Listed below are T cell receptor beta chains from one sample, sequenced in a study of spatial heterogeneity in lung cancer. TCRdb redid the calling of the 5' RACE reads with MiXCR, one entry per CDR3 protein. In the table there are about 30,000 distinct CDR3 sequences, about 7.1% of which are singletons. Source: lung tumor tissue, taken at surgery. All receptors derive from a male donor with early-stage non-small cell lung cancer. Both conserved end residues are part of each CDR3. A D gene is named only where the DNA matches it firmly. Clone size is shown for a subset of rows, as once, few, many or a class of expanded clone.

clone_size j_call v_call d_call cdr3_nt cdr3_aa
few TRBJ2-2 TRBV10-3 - TGTGCCATCAGTGGAGTCTCAGGGACATCCGACACCGGGGAGCTGTTTTTT CAISGVSGTSDTGELFF
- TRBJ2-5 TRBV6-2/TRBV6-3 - TGTGCCAGCAGTTACGGGGAGTTTCAAACCGGAGAGACCCAGTACTTC CASSYGEFQTGETQYF
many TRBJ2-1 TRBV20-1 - TGCAGTGCTCCGGACAGACCATATGGTGAGCAGTTCTTC CSAPDRPYGEQFF
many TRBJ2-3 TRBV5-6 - TGTGCCAGCAGCTTCGAGGAGGGTGCAGATACGCAGTATTTT CASSFEEGADTQYF
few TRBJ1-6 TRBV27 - TGTGCCAGCAGTCCGGTGACAGGCTACGGGGGGTCACCCCTCCACTTT CASSPVTGYGGSPLHF
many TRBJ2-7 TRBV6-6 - TGTGCCAGCAGTTACAGGGGATCCTACGAGCAGTACTTC CASSYRGSYEQYF
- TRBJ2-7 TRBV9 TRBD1 TGTGCCAGCGGCCGCGGACAGGGCTACGAGCAGTACTTC CASGRGQGYEQYF
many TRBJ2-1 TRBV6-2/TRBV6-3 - TGTGCCAGCCTTCCCGGGGGGCGCTCCTACAATGAGCAGTTCTTC CASLPGGRSYNEQFF
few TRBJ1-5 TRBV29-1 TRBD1 TGCAGCGTCGCCGGGACAGACCATAATCAGCCCCAGCATTTT CSVAGTDHNQPQHF
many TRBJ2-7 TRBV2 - TGTGCCAGCAGATACTCGTACGAGCAGTACTTC CASRYSYEQYF
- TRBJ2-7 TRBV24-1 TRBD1 TGTGCCACCAGTGATTGGACAGGGCAGTACTTC CATSDWTGQYF
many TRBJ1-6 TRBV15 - TGTGCCACCAGCAGAGCCATTTCGGGGTCACCCCTCCACTTT CATSRAISGSPLHF
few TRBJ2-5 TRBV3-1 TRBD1 TGTGCCAGCAGCCCAGGGACAAGGGGGACAGGAGAGACCCAGTACTTC CASSPGTRGTGETQYF
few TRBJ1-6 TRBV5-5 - TGTGCCAGCAGCGTGGGACGGTTAGATTCACCCCTCCACTTT CASSVGRLDSPLHF
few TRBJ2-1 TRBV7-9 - TGTGCCAGCAGCCCACAGTATGAGCAGTTCTTC CASSPQYEQFF
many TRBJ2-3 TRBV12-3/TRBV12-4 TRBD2 TGTGCCAGCAGCTCTAGCGGAAATACGCAGTATTTT CASSSSGNTQYF
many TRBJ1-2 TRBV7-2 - TGTGCCAGCAGCGCGGGACGGCAGAACTATGGCTACACCTTC CASSAGRQNYGYTF
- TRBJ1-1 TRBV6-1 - TGTGCCAGCTTAAGCTCCTACAGGGAGGACACTGAAGCTTTCTTT CASLSSYREDTEAFF
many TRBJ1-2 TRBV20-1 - TGCAGTGCTAGCATCCCGGAGGGCGGCTACACCTTC CSASIPEGGYTF
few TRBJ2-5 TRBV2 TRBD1 TGTGCCAGCAGTGAACAGGGGGCCCAAGAGACCCAGTACTTC CASSEQGAQETQYF
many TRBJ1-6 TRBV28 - TGTGCCAGCAGGGCCCGGACCTTGGGTCCTTCACCCCTCCACTTT CASRARTLGPSPLHF
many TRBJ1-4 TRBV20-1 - TGCAGTGCTCCGCTGGGGGGGTTTGAAAAACTGTTTTTT CSAPLGGFEKLFF
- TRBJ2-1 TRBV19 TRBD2 TGTGCCAGAAGTACTCTAAATGCGGGGGACAATGAGCAGTTCTTC CARSTLNAGDNEQFF
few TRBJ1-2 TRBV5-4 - TGTGCCAGCATCCACCGGGAGGGAGCAAACTATGGCTACACCTTC CASIHREGANYGYTF
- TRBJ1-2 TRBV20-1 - TGCAGTGCTAAAATTCACCGGGAGATCTATGGCTACACCTTC CSAKIHREIYGYTF
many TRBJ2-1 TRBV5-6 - TGTGCCAGCACCCGGGGGATTACGCTTTACAATGAGCAGTTCTTC CASTRGITLYNEQFF
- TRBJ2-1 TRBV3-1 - TGTGCCAGCAGCCAAAAGGGCGACCCGCGCAATGAGCAGTTCTTC CASSQKGDPRNEQFF